A single sample gave rise to the 9 T cell receptor beta chains below, sequenced in a study of T and B cells in COVID-19 patients. BIOMED2 TRB-A/B primer pools were used in multiplex TRB PCR. TCRdb reanalysed the multiplex PCR reads using MiXCR and keeps one entry per CDR3 protein. The sample lists fewer than 15,000 distinct CDR3 sequences, 25% occurring once. TRB was amplified from approximately 250-480 ng of blood genomic DNA. Sequencing used blood. The receptors shown here come from a human donor who had recovered from COVID-19.

This clonotype has more than one count but fewer than ten. This chain joins TRBV20-1 and TRBJ2-7; D is possibly TRBD2 (6 bases). Germline V gene lookup returns CDR1 DFQATT and CDR2 SNEGSKA (reference sequence). The V gene lost 3 bases and the J gene lost 3 bases, with 18 bases spanning the gap. The CDR3 spans 15 residues. Here the CDR3 reads CSARRARERVYEQYF. The CDR3 DNA sequence: TGCAGTGCTAGGAGGGCGAGGGAGCGGGTCTACGAGCAGTACTTC.

This clonotype was counted a few times. The chain recombines TRBV7-9 with TRBJ2-7; 7 bases are a match to TRBD1. In germline, CDR1 is SEHNR, CDR2 FQNEAQ (reference sequence). This CDR3 is 15 amino acids long. The junction had 13 bases not matched to a gene; V was cut back by 5 bases and J by 6 bases. CDR3 sequence: CASSAQGQTVSEQYF. CDR3 coding DNA: TGTGCCAGCAGCGCCCAGGGACAGACGGTCTCCGAGCAGTACTTC.

This clonotype has at least ten counts. The gene calls are TRBV12-3 or TRBV12-4 and TRBJ2-7; no definite D call. V dropped 7 bases and J dropped 3 bases, with 13 bases sitting between them. The CDR3 consists of 13 residues. The CDR3 region is CASTYLDGYEQYF. DNA of the CDR3: TGTGCCAGCACCTATTTAGACGGCTACGAGCAGTACTTC.

This clonotype has at least ten counts. This rearrangement joins TRBV18 to TRBJ1-2; D gene ambiguous. The germline V and J ends were trimmed by 2 bases and 0 bases, with 4 bases remaining between them. CDR3 length: 13 residues. The germline V gene has CDR1 KGHSH and CDR2 LQKENI. CDR3 region: CASSPESNYGYTF. The DNA for the CDR3 is TGTGCCAGCTCACCAGAGTCTAACTATGGCTACACCTTC.

This chain uses TRBV24-1 with TRBJ2-1; 11 bases are a match to TRBD2. Germline values: CDR1 KGHDR, CDR2 SFDVKD. The CDR3 loop spans 18 amino acids. V shed 4 bases and J 1 base; nucleotides not matched to a gene: 8. For the CDR3, the DNA is TGTGCCACCAGTGACTCCACAGGGACTAGCGGATCCTACAATGAGCAGTTCTTC. It specifies CATSDSTGTSGSYNEQFF.

A word on this clonotype: A read error may explain this, as a much larger clone is one base away. The chain links TRBV6-5 to TRBJ2-1; D is undetermined. The CDR3 loop spans 14 amino acids. Per germline, CDR1 MNHEY and CDR2 SVGAGI. Trimming left V 6 bases short and J 1 base short, with 10 bases between. The CDR3, as DNA: TGTGCCAGCAGGCCGAACAGATCCTACAATGAGCAGTTCTTC. The encoded protein is CASRPNRSYNEQFF.

This clonotype turned up a few times. This chain links TRBV20-1 with TRBJ2-3, with TRBD2 matching over 11 bases. Germline CDR1 DFQATT, CDR2 SNEGSKA (reference sequence). V lost 0 bases, J lost 5 bases, and 19 bases stayed unmatched. The CDR3 covers 20 residues. The CDR3 is CSARDPLTSGSFGGIDTQYF. The CDR3 nucleotides are TGCAGTGCTAGAGATCCCCTCACTAGCGGGAGCTTCGGTGGTATAGATACGCAGTATTTT.

This chain joins TRBV6-2 or TRBV6-3 and TRBJ2-5, with 11 bases that match TRBD2. CDR1 is MNHEY and CDR2 is SVGEGT in the germline V gene. This CDR3 contains 15 residues. Trimming at V came to 6 bases and at J to 6 bases, leaving 9 bases not matched to a gene. CDR3 bases: TGTGCCAGCAGCCCCATAGCGGGGGGGGGGAAGACCCAGTACTTC. It specifies CASSPIAGGGKTQYF.

This clonotype was recorded many times. This rearrangement joins TRBV24-1 to TRBJ2-2; D ambiguous. The CDR3 is 12 amino acids. Germline assignment: CDR1 KGHDR and CDR2 SFDVKD. The ends were cut back, 1 base at V and 4 bases at J, with 0 bases in the middle. The CDR3 nucleotides read TGTGCCACCAGTGATTTCACCGGGGAGCTGTTTTTT. Residues: CATSDFTGELFF.